This T cell receptor beta chain was found in a study of OX40 agonist ivuxolimab in advanced cancers. There are 16 residues in the CDR3. Germline V gives CDR1 SGHDT, CDR2 YYEEEE. Trimming removed 6 bases from V and 5 bases from J; junction bases left unmatched: 13. Many counts were recorded for this clone. Generated by immunoSEQ multiplex PCR, the TCRdb table keeps only in-frame clones and is missing some. The data contain 35,000 or so clones, roughly 84% of them singletons. Sequenced material: CD4+ or CD8+ T cells sorted from blood, taken in a trial of the OX40 agonist ivuxolimab. V usage is TRBV5-6 and J usage is TRBJ1-4, with 7 bases that match TRBD1. The receptor's source is an adult with an advanced solid tumor such as melanoma, head and neck, liver or kidney cancer. The CDR3 DNA follows: TGTGCCAGCACCTCCGGGTGGACAGGTGTGAATGAAAAACTGTTTTTT. This translates into CASTSGWTGVNEKLFF. Combining the CDR3 with reference TRBV5-6 and TRBJ1-4 gives the whole variable domain DAGVTQSPTHLIKTRGQQVTLRCSPKSGHDTVSWYQQALGQGPQFIFQYYEEEERQRGNFPDRFSGHQFPNYSSELNVNALLLGDSALYLCASTSGWTGVNEKLFFGSGTQLSVL.